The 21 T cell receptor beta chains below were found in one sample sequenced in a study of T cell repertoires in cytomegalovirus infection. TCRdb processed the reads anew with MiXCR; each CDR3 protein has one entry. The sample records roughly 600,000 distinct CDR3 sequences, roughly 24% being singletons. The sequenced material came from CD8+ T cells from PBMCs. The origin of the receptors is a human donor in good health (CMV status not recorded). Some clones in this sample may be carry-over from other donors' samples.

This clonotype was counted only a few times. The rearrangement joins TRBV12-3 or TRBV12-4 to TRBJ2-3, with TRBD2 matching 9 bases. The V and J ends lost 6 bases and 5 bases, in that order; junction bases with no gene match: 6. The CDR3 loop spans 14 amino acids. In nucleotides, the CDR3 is TGTGCCAGCAGACCGCGGGGGGGCCAAGATACGCAGTATTTT. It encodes CASRPRGGQDTQYF.

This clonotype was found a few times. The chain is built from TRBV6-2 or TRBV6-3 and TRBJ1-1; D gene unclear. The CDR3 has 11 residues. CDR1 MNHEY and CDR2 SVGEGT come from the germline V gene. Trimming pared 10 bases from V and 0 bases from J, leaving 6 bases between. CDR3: CATFLNTEAFF. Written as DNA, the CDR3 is TGTGCCACATTCTTGAACACTGAAGCTTTCTTT.

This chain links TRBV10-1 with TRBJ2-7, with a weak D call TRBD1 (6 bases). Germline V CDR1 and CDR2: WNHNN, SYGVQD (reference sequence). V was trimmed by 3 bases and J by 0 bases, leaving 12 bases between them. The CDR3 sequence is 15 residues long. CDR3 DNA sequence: TGCGCCAGCAGTGATCAGGGGACAACCTCCTACGAGCAGTACTTC. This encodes CASSDQGTTSYEQYF.

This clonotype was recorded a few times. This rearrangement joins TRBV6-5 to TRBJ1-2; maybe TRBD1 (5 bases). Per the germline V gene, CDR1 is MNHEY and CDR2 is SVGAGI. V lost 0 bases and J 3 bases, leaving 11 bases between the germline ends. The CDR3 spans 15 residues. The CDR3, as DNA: TGTGCCAGCAGTTACTCTGAGACAGCGTACTATGGCTACACCTTC. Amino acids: CASSYSETAYYGYTF.

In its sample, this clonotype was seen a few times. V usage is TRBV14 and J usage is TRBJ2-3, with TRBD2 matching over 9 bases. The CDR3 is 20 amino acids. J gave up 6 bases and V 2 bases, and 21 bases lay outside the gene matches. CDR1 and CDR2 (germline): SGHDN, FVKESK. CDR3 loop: CASSQLPILSGGPPADTQYF. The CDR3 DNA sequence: TGTGCCAGCAGCCAATTGCCCATCTTAAGCGGGGGGCCCCCAGCGGATACGCAGTATTTT.

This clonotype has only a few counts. CDR3 in amino acids: CSAEGQGAWYTEAFF. As DNA, the CDR3 is TGCAGTGCAGAGGGACAGGGGGCTTGGTACACTGAAGCTTTCTTT. The rearrangement links TRBV20-1 to TRBJ1-1; TRBD1 agrees at 12 bases. Trimming took 6 bases from V and 3 from J; bases not matched to a gene: 8. The germline CDR1 and CDR2 sequences are DFQATT and SNEGSKA (reference sequence). The CDR3 is 15 amino acids.

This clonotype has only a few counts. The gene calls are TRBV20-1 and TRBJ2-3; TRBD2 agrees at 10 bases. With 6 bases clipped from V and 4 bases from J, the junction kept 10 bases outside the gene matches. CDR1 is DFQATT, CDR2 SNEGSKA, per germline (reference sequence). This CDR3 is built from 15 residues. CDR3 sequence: CSARLAGTLADTQYF. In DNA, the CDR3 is TGCAGTGCAAGACTAGCGGGTACACTAGCAGATACGCAGTATTTT.

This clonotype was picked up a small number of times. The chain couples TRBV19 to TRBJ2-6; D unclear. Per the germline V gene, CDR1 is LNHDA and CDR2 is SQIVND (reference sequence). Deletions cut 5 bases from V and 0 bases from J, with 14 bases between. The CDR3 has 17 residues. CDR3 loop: CASSPRQILSGANVLTF. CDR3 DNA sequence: TGTGCCAGTAGTCCCCGACAAATCCTCTCTGGGGCCAACGTCCTGACTTTC. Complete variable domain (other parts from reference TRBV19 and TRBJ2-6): DGGITQSPKYLFRKEGQNVTLSCEQNLNHDAMYWYRQDPGQGLRLIYYSQIVNDFQKGDIAEGYSVSREKKESFPLTVTSAQKNPTAFYLCASSPRQILSGANVLTFGAGSRLTVL.

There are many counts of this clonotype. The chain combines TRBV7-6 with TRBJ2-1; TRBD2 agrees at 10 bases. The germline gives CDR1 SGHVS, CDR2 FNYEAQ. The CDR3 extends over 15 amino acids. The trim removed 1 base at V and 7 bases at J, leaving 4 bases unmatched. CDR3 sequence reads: CASSLGTSGVNEQFF. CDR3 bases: TGTGCCAGCAGCTTAGGAACTAGCGGGGTTAATGAGCAGTTCTTC.

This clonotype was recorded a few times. CDR3 in amino acids: CASSQVTLGNNEQFF. The CDR3 DNA follows: TGTGCCAGCAGCCAGGTCACCCTAGGCAACAATGAGCAGTTCTTC. The genes are TRBV14 and TRBJ2-1; D ambiguous. With 3 bases removed from V and 5 bases from J, the gap between germline ends came to 14 bases. CDR3 length: 15 residues. Germline V lookup: CDR1 SGHDN, CDR2 FVKESK.

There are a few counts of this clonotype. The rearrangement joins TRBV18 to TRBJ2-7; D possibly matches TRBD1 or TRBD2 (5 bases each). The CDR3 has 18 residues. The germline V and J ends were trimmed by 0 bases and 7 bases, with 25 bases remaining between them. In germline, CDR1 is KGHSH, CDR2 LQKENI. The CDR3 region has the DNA TGTGCCAGCTCACCACCTAAAGCGGCAGGGAGAATAAATTGGGAGCAGTACTTC. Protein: CASSPPKAAGRINWEQYF.

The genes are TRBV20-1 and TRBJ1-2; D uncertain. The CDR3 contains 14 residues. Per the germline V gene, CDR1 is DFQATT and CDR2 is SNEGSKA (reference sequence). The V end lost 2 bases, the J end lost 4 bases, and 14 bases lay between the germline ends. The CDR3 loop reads CSARKPDTVYGYTF. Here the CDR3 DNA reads TGCAGTGCTAGAAAACCCGACACCGTCTATGGCTACACCTTC.

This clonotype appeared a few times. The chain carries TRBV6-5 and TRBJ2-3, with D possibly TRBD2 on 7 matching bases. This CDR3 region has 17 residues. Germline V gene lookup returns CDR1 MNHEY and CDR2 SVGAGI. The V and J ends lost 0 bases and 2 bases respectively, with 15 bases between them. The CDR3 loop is CASSYSLGGAVTDTQYF. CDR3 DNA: TGTGCCAGCAGTTACTCGCTGGGGGGGGCCGTCACAGATACGCAGTATTTT.

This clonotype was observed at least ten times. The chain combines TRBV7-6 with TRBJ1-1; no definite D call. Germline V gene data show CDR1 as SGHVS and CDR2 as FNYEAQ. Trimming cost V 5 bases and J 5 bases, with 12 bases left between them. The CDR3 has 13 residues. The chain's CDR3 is CASSPPSGTEAFF. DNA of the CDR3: TGTGCCAGCAGCCCCCCCTCCGGTACTGAAGCTTTCTTT.

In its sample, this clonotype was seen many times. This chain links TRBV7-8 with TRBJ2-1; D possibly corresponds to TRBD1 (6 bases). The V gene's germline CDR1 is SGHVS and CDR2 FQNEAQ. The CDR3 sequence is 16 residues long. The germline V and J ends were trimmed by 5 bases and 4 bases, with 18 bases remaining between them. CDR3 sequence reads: CASSAQGELRYNEQFF. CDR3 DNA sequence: TGTGCCAGCAGCGCACAGGGCGAACTGAGGTACAATGAGCAGTTCTTC.

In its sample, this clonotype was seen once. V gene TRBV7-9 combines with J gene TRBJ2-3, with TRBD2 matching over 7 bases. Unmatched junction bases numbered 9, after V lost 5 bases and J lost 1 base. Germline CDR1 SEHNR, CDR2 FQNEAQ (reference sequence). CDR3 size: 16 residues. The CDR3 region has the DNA TGTGCCAGCAGCACCAAGCGGGGCGGCGGCACAGATACGCAGTATTTT. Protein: CASSTKRGGGTDTQYF.

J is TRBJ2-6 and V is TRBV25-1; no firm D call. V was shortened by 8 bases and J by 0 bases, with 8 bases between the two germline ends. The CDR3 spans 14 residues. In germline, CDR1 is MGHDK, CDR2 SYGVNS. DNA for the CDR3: TGTGCCAGCCTCGGGCGCTCTGGGGCCAACGTCCTGACTTTC. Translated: CASLGRSGANVLTF.

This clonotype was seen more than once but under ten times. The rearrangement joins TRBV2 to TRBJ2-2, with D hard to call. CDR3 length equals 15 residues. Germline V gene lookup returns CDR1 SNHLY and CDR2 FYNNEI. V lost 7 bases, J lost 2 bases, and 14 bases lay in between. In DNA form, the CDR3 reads TGTGCCAGCAAAAGGGAAAGGGCAAACACCGGGGAGCTGTTTTTT. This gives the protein CASKRERANTGELFF.

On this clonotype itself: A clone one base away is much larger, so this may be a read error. CDR3 bases: TGTGCCAGCAGTGACACAGGGGGCAATCAGCCCCAGCATTTT. Protein sequence: CASSDTGGNQPQHF. The chain joins TRBV25-1 to TRBJ1-5; 7 nucleotides align to TRBD1. V gave up 3 bases and J gave up 2 bases; unmatched junction bases: 1. Germline CDR1 and CDR2: MGHDK and SYGVNS. The CDR3 spans 14 residues.

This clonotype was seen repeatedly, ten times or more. The CDR3 sequence is CASKEAPRAGTEAFF. The CDR3, as DNA: TGCGCCAGCAAAGAAGCCCCTAGGGCTGGGACTGAAGCTTTCTTT. V usage is TRBV10-2 and J usage is TRBJ1-1; D is unclear. CDR3 length equals 15 residues. Germline V gives CDR1 WSHSY, CDR2 SAAADI. V was cut by 7 bases and J by 5 bases, with 20 bases left in between.

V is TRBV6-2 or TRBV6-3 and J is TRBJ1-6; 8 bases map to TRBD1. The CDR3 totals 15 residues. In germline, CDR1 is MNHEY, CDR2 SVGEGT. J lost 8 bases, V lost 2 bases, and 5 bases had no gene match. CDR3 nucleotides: TGTGCCAGCAGTTACGTCAGGGGGCTGGATTCACCCCTCCACTTT. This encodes CASSYVRGLDSPLHF.